Given below is one T cell receptor beta chain in context. The data were produced by immunoSEQ multiplex PCR, yet TCRdb's version contains in-frame clones alone and is incomplete. Of 150,000 to 200,000 clones listed, 75% to 90% were seen once; the top ten hold 2% to 3%. The sample comes from a study of T cell responses to AZD1222 COVID-19 vaccine. The CDR3 totals 16 residues. Germline CDR1 is SGHNT and CDR2 is YYREEE (reference sequence). V dropped 4 bases and J dropped 2 bases, with 19 bases sitting between them. This clonotype originated in an adult in good health. The V call is TRBV5-4, the J call TRBJ2-7; TRBD1 might be the D (6 bases). The starting material was peripheral blood, obtained on day 0 of AZD1222 vaccination. CDR3 nucleotide sequence: TGTGCCAGCAGCCCAGATTACAGGGATAGTGCCTACGAGCAGTACTTC. Translation gives CASSPDYRDSAYEQYF.